These 21 T cell receptor beta chains came from one sample sequenced in a study of blood T cells in healthy people across ages (dated by TCRdb to between 2015 and 2016). The library was made by 5' RACE. Sequencing instrument: Illumina HiSeq 2500. The second PCR ran for about 6 to 12 cycles and used a J-beta primer mix along with a sample-barcoded 5' primer. Using fastp trimming at Q25 and MiXCR clonotype assembly, TCRdb reanalyzed the public sequencing data and kept in-frame beta chains. Rows are combined by CDR3 protein, so each entry shows the most common genes and DNA. A total of more than 650,000 distinct CDR3 sequences appear in this sample, roughly 24% of them only once. 3% of the sample goes to the ten largest clones. These data were likewise used in another study, on T cells of mothers and their children.

Source material: blood. Receptors originate from a boy aged 10-17 years in good health.

The genes are TRBV7-9 and TRBJ2-5; no reliable D call. Germline V gives CDR1 SEHNR, CDR2 FQNEAQ (reference sequence). Trimming removed 1 base at V and 3 bases at J, with 9 bases between. This CDR3 is 14 amino acids long. In nucleotides, the CDR3 is TGTGCCAGCAGCTTAGGGACGGTGAAAGAGACCCAGTACTTC. It is translated as CASSLGTVKETQYF.

V and J are TRBV5-6 and TRBJ2-3; 7 positions agree with TRBD2. The germline V gene encodes CDR1 SGHDT and CDR2 YYEEEE. J lost 6 bases, V lost 4 bases, and 11 bases had no gene match. The CDR3 extends over 15 amino acids. The CDR3 is CASSTRTSRVDTQYF. The DNA for the CDR3 is TGTGCCAGCAGCACTCGGACTAGTAGGGTGGATACGCAGTATTTT.

This sequence joins TRBV6-4 and TRBJ2-3, with D perhaps TRBD2 (6 bases). CDR3 length: 15 amino acids. Trimming shortened V by 0 bases and J by 3 bases, and 10 bases separated the two germline ends. The germline V gene encodes CDR1 MRHNA and CDR2 SNTAGT. CDR3 sequence reads: CASSDSMRGTDTQYF. The CDR3 nucleotides read TGTGCCAGCAGTGACTCGATGCGGGGTACAGATACGCAGTATTTT.

This chain joins TRBV5-5 and TRBJ1-1; D not resolved. Germline V lookup: CDR1 SGHKS, CDR2 YYEKEE (reference sequence). V lost 4 bases and J 1 base, leaving 8 bases between the germline ends. The CDR3 has 13 residues. The CDR3 reads CASSRLGNTEAFF. The DNA for the CDR3 is TGTGCCAGCAGCCGCCTTGGGAACACTGAAGCTTTCTTT.

V and J are TRBV2 and TRBJ1-5, with D maybe TRBD1 (6 bases). The germline V gene encodes CDR1 SNHLY and CDR2 FYNNEI. The CDR3 is 15 residues long. The CDR3 region is CVSRDRPLSNQPQHF. CDR3 nucleotides: TGTGTCAGTAGAGACAGGCCCCTAAGTAATCAGCCCCAGCATTTT.

The genes are TRBV28 and TRBJ1-2; D gene uncertain. Between the trimmed V and J ends, which lost 1 base and 2 bases, there was a span of 8 bases. The CDR3 is 14 residues long. Germline V gives CDR1 MDHEN, CDR2 SYDVKM. The DNA for the CDR3 is TGTGCCAGCAGTTTATCTGACACCAACTATGGCTACACCTTC. Translating it yields CASSLSDTNYGYTF.

This clonotype was detected only a few times. This sequence joins TRBV18 and TRBJ2-1; 9 bases agree with TRBD1. V lost 4 bases, J lost 4 bases, and 8 bases stayed unmatched. The length of the CDR3 is 16 residues. Germline CDR1 and CDR2: KGHSH and LQKENI. The CDR3 sequence: CASSREQGARYNEQFF. Here the CDR3 DNA reads TGTGCCAGCTCACGGGAACAGGGGGCGCGTTACAATGAGCAGTTCTTC.

The J gene is TRBJ2-5, the V gene TRBV25-1, with a possible D match to TRBD1 (6 bases). The ends were cut back, 3 bases at V and 5 bases at J, with 13 bases in the middle. The CDR3 covers 14 residues. The germline gives CDR1 MGHDK, CDR2 SYGVNS. The CDR3 region is CASSDRGSFETQYF. CDR3 coding DNA: TGTGCCAGCAGTGACAGGGGTTCGTTCGAGACCCAGTACTTC. Full variable domain (outside the CDR3, taken from reference TRBV25-1 and TRBJ2-5): EADIYQTPRYLVIGTGKKITLECSQTMGHDKMYWYQQDPGMELHLIHYSYGVNSTEKGDLSSESTVSRIRTEHFPLTLESARPSHTSQYLCASSDRGSFETQYFGPGTRLLVL.

This clonotype came up a few times. The CDR3 loop reads CASRNSQELSYEQYF. The CDR3 DNA sequence: TGTGCCAGCAGAAATTCACAAGAGCTCTCCTACGAGCAGTACTTC. The rearrangement joins TRBV6-2 or TRBV6-3 to TRBJ2-5; no definite D call. The assigned J gene may be wrong: the sequence end matches TRBJ2-7 better. The CDR3 consists of 15 residues. CDR1 is MNHEY and CDR2 is SVGEGT in the germline V gene.

The CDR3 DNA is TGTGCCAGCAGTCCCGCGGGGGCTTATAGCAATCAGCCCCAGCATTTT. Its translation: CASSPAGAYSNQPQHF. This chain joins TRBV6-2 or TRBV6-3 and TRBJ1-5; D is possibly TRBD1 (6 bases). The V gene lost 5 bases and the J gene lost 0 bases, with 14 bases spanning the gap. CDR1 and CDR2 from the germline V gene are MNHEY and SVGEGT. This CDR3 spans 16 amino acids.

This clonotype was observed a handful of times. CDR3 protein: CSARLYRDRGDEQYF. The CDR3 DNA is TGCAGTGCTAGACTCTACCGGGACAGGGGAGACGAGCAGTACTTC. The chain links TRBV20-1 to TRBJ2-5; 10 nucleotides agree with TRBD1. The J call may be faulty, since TRBJ2-7 better matches the DNA end. Germline CDR1 is DFQATT and CDR2 is SNEGSKA (reference sequence). The CDR3 totals 15 residues.

The CDR3 DNA sequence: TGTGCCAGCAGTTTCACGGGGGCTAATGAAAAACTGTTTTTT. Its translation: CASSFTGANEKLFF. This rearrangement joins TRBV12-3 or TRBV12-4 to TRBJ1-4, with D perhaps TRBD1 (5 bases). V was pared by 3 bases and J by 3 bases, with 8 bases between. The CDR3 consists of 14 residues.

The chain joins TRBV7-9 to TRBJ1-3; no clear D gene. Germline V gene lookup returns CDR1 SEHNR and CDR2 FQNEAQ (reference sequence). This CDR3 contains 14 residues. V lost 7 bases to trimming and J lost 4 bases, with 14 bases between them. CDR3 sequence reads: CASNLGPRGNTIYF. The CDR3, as DNA: TGTGCCAGCAACCTCGGGCCCCGAGGAAACACCATATATTTT.

This clonotype was picked up a small number of times. This chain connects TRBV9 to TRBJ2-1; 7 nucleotides align to TRBD2. This CDR3 spans 14 amino acids. The germline V gene encodes CDR1 SGDLS and CDR2 YYNGEE. Unmatched junction bases numbered 7, after V lost 2 bases and J lost 8 bases. The CDR3 region is CASSVGGGSDEQFF. The CDR3 region has the DNA TGTGCCAGCAGCGTCGGCGGGGGATCCGATGAGCAGTTCTTC.

J is TRBJ2-1 and V is TRBV12-3 or TRBV12-4; 11 bases match TRBD1. This CDR3 comprises 14 residues. V shed 6 bases and J 9 bases; nucleotides not matched to a gene: 7. CDR3 sequence (DNA): TGTGCCAGCAGCCGCGGGACAGGGGGTTCTGAGCAGTTCTTC. It translates to CASSRGTGGSEQFF.

There are a few counts of this clonotype. The rearrangement joins TRBV20-1 to TRBJ1-5; 11 nucleotides line up with TRBD1. Looked up from germline, CDR1 is DFQATT and CDR2 is SNEGSKA (reference sequence). The CDR3 has 20 residues. J gave up 0 bases and V 3 bases, and 16 bases lay outside the gene matches. For the CDR3, the DNA is TGCAGTGCTAGGCCCAGACTCGGACAGGGGGCACCTTATAGCAATCAGCCCCAGCATTTT. It yields the protein CSARPRLGQGAPYSNQPQHF.

The rearrangement uses TRBV19 and TRBJ2-7; a possible D gene is TRBD2 (6 bases). Germline V gene data show CDR1 as LNHDA and CDR2 as SQIVND (reference sequence). This CDR3 contains 13 residues. Trimming stripped 4 bases from V and 3 bases from J, with 10 bases between. This CDR3 reads CASSSGVHYEQYF. In DNA form, the CDR3 reads TGTGCCAGTAGTAGCGGGGTACACTACGAGCAGTACTTC.

V and J are TRBV9 and TRBJ2-4; 13 positions match TRBD2. The length of the CDR3 is 18 residues. Germline trimming cut 2 bases from V and 1 base from J; bases unmatched to any gene: 6. Per germline, CDR1 SGDLS and CDR2 YYNGEE. The CDR3 DNA reads as TGTGCCAGCAGCGTTCTCCCGACTAGCGGGGGGGCCAAAAACATTCAGTACTTC. It encodes CASSVLPTSGGAKNIQYF.

This clonotype was seen only a few times. V and J are TRBV14 and TRBJ2-5; 14 nucleotides match TRBD2. Germline assignment: CDR1 SGHDN and CDR2 FVKESK. V shed 4 bases, J shed 5 bases, and the junction held 3 bases outside the gene matches. The CDR3 has 15 residues. The CDR3: CASSRRLAGGETQYF. The CDR3 DNA sequence: TGTGCCAGCAGCCGCAGACTAGCGGGGGGGGAGACCCAGTACTTC.

This clonotype has only a few counts. The chain combines TRBV6-1 with TRBJ2-1, with a possible D match to TRBD1 (5 bases). CDR3 length equals 14 residues. Germline V gene data show CDR1 as MNHNS and CDR2 as SASEGT. V lost 7 bases and J lost 0, with 10 bases in between. The chain's CDR3 is CASTRQSSYNEQFF. The CDR3, as DNA: TGTGCCAGCACCAGACAGAGCTCCTACAATGAGCAGTTCTTC.

In its sample, this clonotype was seen many times. The chain links TRBV5-5 to TRBJ1-4; tentative D call: TRBD1 (6 bases). The germline V and J ends were trimmed by 2 bases and 4 bases, with 12 bases remaining between them. Germline V CDR1 and CDR2: SGHKS, YYEKEE (reference sequence). CDR3 length: 15 amino acids. The CDR3 DNA reads as TGTGCCAGCAGCTTCGGGGGGACAAGTAATGAAAAACTGTTTTTT. This sequence encodes CASSFGGTSNEKLFF.